One T cell receptor beta chain is described in this entry. The antigen remains unidentified. Vbeta (60) and Jbeta (13) primers were used in the PCR. Using immunoSEQ multiplex PCR, the repertoire was profiled, and TCRdb retains in-frame clones only, with some absent. The table has more than 90,000 clones, around 80% seen once. These data are taken from a study of cytomegalovirus exposure and HLA in healthy donors. Study-level points and caveats: Many donors shared some public TCRs, even though most TCR sequences were rare.

CDR3 length: 15 residues. Germline CDR1 SGHAT, CDR2 FQNNGV. Trimming removed 3 bases at V and 5 bases at J, with 17 bases between. The chain is built from TRBV11-2 and TRBJ2-7, with D possibly matching TRBD1 (6 bases). The sample taken for sequencing was PBMCs. The sequence was collected from a man aged 25 to 45 in good health and CMV-seropositive. CDR3 region: CASSFTGTQLNEQYF. The CDR3 bases are TGTGCCAGCAGCTTCACCGGGACACAACTAAACGAGCAGTACTTC.